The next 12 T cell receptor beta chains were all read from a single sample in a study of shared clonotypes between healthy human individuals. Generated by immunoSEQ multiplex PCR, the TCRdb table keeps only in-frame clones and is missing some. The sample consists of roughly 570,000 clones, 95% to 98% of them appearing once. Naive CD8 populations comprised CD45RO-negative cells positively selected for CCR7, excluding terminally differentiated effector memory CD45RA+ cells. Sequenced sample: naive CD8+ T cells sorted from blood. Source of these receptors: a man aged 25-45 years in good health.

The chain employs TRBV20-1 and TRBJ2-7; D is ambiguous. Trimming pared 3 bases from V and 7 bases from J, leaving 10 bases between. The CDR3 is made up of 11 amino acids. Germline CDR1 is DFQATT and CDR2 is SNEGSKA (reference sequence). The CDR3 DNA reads TGCAGTGCTAGTGGAACAGAAGAGCAGTACTTC. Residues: CSASGTEEQYF.

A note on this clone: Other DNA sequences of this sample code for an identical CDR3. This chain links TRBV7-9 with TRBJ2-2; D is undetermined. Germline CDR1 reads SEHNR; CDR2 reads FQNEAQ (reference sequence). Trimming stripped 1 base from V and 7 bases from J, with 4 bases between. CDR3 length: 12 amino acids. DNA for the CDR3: TGTGCCAGCAGCTTAGTAGTCGGGGAGCTGTTTTTT. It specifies CASSLVVGELFF.

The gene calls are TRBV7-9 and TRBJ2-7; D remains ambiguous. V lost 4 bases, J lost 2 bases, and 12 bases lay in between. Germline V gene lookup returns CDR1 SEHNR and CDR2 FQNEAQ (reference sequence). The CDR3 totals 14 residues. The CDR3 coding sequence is TGTGCCAGCAGCTCGGCCGGGTTCACCTACGAGCAGTACTTC. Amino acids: CASSSAGFTYEQYF.

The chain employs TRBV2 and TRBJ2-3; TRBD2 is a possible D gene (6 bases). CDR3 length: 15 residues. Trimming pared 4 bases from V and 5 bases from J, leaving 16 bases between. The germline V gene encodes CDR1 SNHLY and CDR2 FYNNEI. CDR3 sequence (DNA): TGTGCCAGCAGTGGGGGTAGCGGCCGAAGAGATACGCAGTATTTT. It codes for CASSGGSGRRDTQYF.

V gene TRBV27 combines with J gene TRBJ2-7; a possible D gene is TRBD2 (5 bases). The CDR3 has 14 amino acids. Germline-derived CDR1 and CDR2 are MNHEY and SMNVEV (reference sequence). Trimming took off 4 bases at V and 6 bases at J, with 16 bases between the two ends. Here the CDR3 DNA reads TGTGCCAGCAGTTGGGCGGGCCCTTCGGGCGAGCAGTACTTC. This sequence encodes CASSWAGPSGEQYF.

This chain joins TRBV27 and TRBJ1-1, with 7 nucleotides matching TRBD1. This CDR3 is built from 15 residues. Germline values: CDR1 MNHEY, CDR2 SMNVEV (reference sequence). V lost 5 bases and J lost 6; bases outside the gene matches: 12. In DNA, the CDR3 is TGTGCCAGCAGTGTTACAGGGGTCCAGGGCTCTGAAGCTTTCTTT. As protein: CASSVTGVQGSEAFF.

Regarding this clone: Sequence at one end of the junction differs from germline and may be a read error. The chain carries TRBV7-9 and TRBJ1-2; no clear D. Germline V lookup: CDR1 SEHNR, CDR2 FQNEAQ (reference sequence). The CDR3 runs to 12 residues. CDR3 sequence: CASSLDGRFPSF. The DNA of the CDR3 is TGTGCCAGCAGCTTAGACGGCCGGTTCCCCTCTTTC. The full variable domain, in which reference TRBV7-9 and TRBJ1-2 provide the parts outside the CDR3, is DTGVSQNPRHKITKRGQNVTFRCDPISEHNRLYWYRQTLGQGPEFLTYFQNEAQLEKSRLLSDRFSAERPKGSFSTLEIQRTEQGDSAMYLCASSLDGRFPSFGSGTRLTVV.

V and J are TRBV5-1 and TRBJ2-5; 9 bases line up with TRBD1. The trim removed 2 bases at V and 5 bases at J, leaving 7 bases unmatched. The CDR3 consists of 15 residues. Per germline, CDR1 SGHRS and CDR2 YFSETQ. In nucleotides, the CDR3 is TGCGCCAGCAGCTTCCCTACAGGGGGCGCGGAGACCCAGTACTTC. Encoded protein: CASSFPTGGAETQYF.

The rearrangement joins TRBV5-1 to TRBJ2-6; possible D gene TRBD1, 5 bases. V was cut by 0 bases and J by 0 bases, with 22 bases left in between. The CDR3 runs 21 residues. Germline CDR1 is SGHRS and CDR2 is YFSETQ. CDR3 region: CASSLEQVFSSVSSGANVLTF. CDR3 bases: TGCGCCAGCAGCTTGGAACAGGTATTCTCCTCGGTATCCTCTGGGGCCAACGTCCTGACTTTC. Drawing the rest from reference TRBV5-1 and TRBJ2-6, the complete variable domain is KAGVTQTPRYLIKTRGQQVTLSCSPISGHRSVSWYQQTPGQGLQFLFEYFSETQRNKGNFPGRFSGRQFSNSRSEMNVSTLELGDSALYLCASSLEQVFSSVSSGANVLTFGAGSRLTVL.

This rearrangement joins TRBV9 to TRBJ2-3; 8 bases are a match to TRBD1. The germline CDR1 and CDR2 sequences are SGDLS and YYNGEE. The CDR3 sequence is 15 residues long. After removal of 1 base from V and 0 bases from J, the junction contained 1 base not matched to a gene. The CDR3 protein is CASSVWDRSTDTQYF. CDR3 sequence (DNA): TGTGCCAGCAGCGTATGGGACAGGAGCACAGATACGCAGTATTTT.

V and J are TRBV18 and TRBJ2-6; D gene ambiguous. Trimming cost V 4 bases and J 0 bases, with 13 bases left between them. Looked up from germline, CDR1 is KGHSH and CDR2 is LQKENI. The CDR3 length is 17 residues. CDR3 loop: CASSLERPHSGANVLTF. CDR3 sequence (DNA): TGTGCCAGCTCACTCGAGAGACCCCACTCTGGGGCCAACGTCCTGACTTTC.

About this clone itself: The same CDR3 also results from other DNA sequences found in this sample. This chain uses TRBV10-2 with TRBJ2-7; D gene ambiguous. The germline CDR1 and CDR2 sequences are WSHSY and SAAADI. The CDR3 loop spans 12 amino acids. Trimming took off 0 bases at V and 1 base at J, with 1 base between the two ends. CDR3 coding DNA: TGCGCCAGCAGTGAGTCTTCCTACGAGCAGTACTTC. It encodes CASSESSYEQYF.